This entry lists 25 T cell receptor beta chains sequenced from one sample in a study of T cells in pancreatic ductal adenocarcinoma (dated by TCRdb to about 2017). Libraries came from the immunoSEQ multiplex PCR assay. TCRdb re-hosts the immuneACCESS table, in-frame sequences only. Its copies lack some clones; in the studies checked, an unresolved V gene accounts for under half of them, and the cause for the rest is not known. The table for this sample lists more than 25,000 clones; around 94% of them were counted only once. The biggest ten clones account for about 2% of the sample. The pancreatic ductal adenocarcinoma patients who were selected had gone through surgery without receiving any neoadjuvant therapy. Sample: PBMCs. Receptors were obtained from a human donor with pancreatic ductal adenocarcinoma.

The J gene is TRBJ2-2, the V gene TRBV5-1; 7 bases agree with TRBD1. The CDR3 has 15 amino acids. Trimming removed 5 bases from V and 10 bases from J; junction bases left unmatched: 14. Germline values: CDR1 SGHRS, CDR2 YFSETQ. CDR3 region: CASRGQTGSVVELFF. In DNA, the CDR3 is TGCGCCAGCAGGGGACAGACGGGGTCGGTCGTGGAGCTGTTTTTT. Full variable domain (rest looked up from reference TRBV5-1 and TRBJ2-2): KAGVTQTPRYLIKTRGQQVTLSCSPISGHRSVSWYQQTPGQGLQFLFEYFSETQRNKGNFPGRFSGRQFSNSRSEMNVSTLELGDSALYLCASRGQTGSVVELFFGEGSRLTVL.

V is TRBV7-2 and J is TRBJ2-5, with D perhaps assigned TRBD1 or TRBD2 (6 bases each). Germline V gives CDR1 SGHTA, CDR2 FQGNSA. This CDR3 is 15 amino acids long. Between the trimmed V and J ends, which lost 5 bases and 2 bases, there was a span of 15 bases. CDR3 amino acids: CASSPWGAEQETQYF. As DNA, the CDR3 is TGTGCCAGCAGCCCCTGGGGGGCTGAACAAGAGACCCAGTACTTC. Supplemented by reference TRBV7-2 and TRBJ2-5, the full variable domain reads GAGVSQSPSNKVTEKGKDVELRCDPISGHTALYWYRQSLGQGLEFLIYFQGNSAPDKSGLPSDRFSAERTGGSVSTLTIQRTQQEDSAVYLCASSPWGAEQETQYFGPGTRLLVL.

V is TRBV6-5 and J is TRBJ2-2; the D gene could be TRBD1 or TRBD2 (6 bases each). The CDR3 totals 14 residues. In germline, CDR1 is MNHEY, CDR2 SVGAGI. V lost 7 bases to trimming and J lost 7 bases, with 16 bases between them. In DNA, the CDR3 is TGTGCCAGCACTCGGGGGCAGGGGATCGGGGAGCTGTTTTTT. Encoded protein: CASTRGQGIGELFF.

The rearrangement uses TRBV4-3 and TRBJ2-1; D perhaps matches TRBD1 (5 bases). This CDR3 has 14 amino acids. Trimming left V 0 bases short and J 6 bases short, with 9 bases between. Looked up from germline, CDR1 is LGHNA and CDR2 is YSLEER. The CDR3 DNA follows: TGCGCCAGCAGCCAAGAAAGACAGCTCAATGAGCAGTTCTTC. Translating gives CASSQERQLNEQFF.

The chain employs TRBV5-1 and TRBJ2-1; TRBD2 agrees at 10 bases. V was clipped by 3 bases and J by 6 bases; unmatched bases: 6. Per the germline V gene, CDR1 is SGHRS and CDR2 is YFSETQ. The CDR3 sequence is 15 residues long. The CDR3 here is CASSSPLAGINEQFF. The CDR3 DNA follows: TGCGCCAGCAGCTCCCCACTAGCGGGGATCAATGAGCAGTTCTTC.

The table lists this clone with a count of one. The V call is TRBV18, the J call TRBJ1-1; D gene ambiguous. Trimming left V 1 base short and J 1 base short, with 10 bases between. In germline, CDR1 is KGHSH, CDR2 LQKENI. There are 15 residues in the CDR3. Written as DNA, the CDR3 is TGTGCCAGCTCACCACGGGCCGAGACGAACACTGAAGCTTTCTTT. Translation: CASSPRAETNTEAFF.

The V and J genes are TRBV4-3 and TRBJ1-2; 12 positions match TRBD1. Germline loops: CDR1 LGHNA, CDR2 YSLEER. Trimming removed 3 bases from V and 8 bases from J; junction bases left unmatched: 7. This CDR3 spans 15 amino acids. The DNA for the CDR3 is TGCGCCAGCAGCCAGGGACAGGGGGCGAGTTCCGGCTACACCTTC. Translating gives CASSQGQGASSGYTF.

The rearrangement links TRBV19 to TRBJ2-7; D is uncertain. V was pared by 1 base and J by 7 bases, with 11 bases between. The germline gives CDR1 LNHDA, CDR2 SQIVND (reference sequence). The CDR3 totals 13 residues. The CDR3 loop is CASSIVPAGEQYF. CDR3 nucleotides: TGTGCCAGTAGTATAGTCCCCGCTGGGGAGCAGTACTTC.

The DNA for the CDR3 is TGCAGCGTTTCGGGGGCGGGGGAGATGAACACTGAAGCTTTCTTT. Encoded protein: CSVSGAGEMNTEAFF. The rearrangement uses TRBV29-1 and TRBJ1-1, with a weak D call TRBD1 (6 bases). This CDR3 is built from 15 residues. V lost 5 bases and J 0 bases, leaving 16 bases between the germline ends. The germline gives CDR1 SQVTM, CDR2 ANQGSEA.

This chain uses TRBV7-2 with TRBJ1-4; D is perhaps TRBD1 (5 bases). CDR1 and CDR2 from the germline V gene are SGHTA and FQGNSA. The CDR3 has 14 residues. V was shortened by 5 bases and J by 5 bases, with 12 bases between the two germline ends. CDR3 region: CASSLNKGNEKLFF. In DNA form, the CDR3 reads TGTGCCAGCAGCCTAAACAAGGGGAATGAAAAACTGTTTTTT.

In its sample, this clone was seen once. The chain is built from TRBV5-5 and TRBJ1-6; D gene unclear. This CDR3 is 15 amino acids long. The germline gives CDR1 SGHKS, CDR2 YYEKEE (reference sequence). V was cut by 4 bases and J by 7 bases, with 15 bases left in between. The CDR3 reads CASSLNGVPNSPLHF. DNA of the CDR3: TGTGCCAGCAGCCTAAACGGGGTTCCGAATTCACCCCTCCACTTT.

The rearrangement links TRBV5-1 to TRBJ2-7; D might be TRBD2 (5 bases). Trimming pared 7 bases from V and 2 bases from J, leaving 19 bases between. Germline V gene lookup returns CDR1 SGHRS and CDR2 YFSETQ. The CDR3 runs to 15 residues. CDR3 sequence reads: CASLPSGPRTYEQYF. In DNA, the CDR3 is TGCGCCAGCCTGCCCAGCGGACCTAGGACCTACGAGCAGTACTTC.

The chain has TRBV5-1 and TRBJ2-2; no clear D gene. The CDR3 is made up of 13 amino acids. The ends were cut back, 1 base at V and 6 bases at J, with 7 bases in the middle. Per germline, CDR1 SGHRS and CDR2 YFSETQ. CDR3: CASSLLSAGELFF. In nucleotides, the CDR3 is TGCGCCAGCAGCTTGCTTTCGGCCGGGGAGCTGTTTTTT.

The chain links TRBV5-1 to TRBJ1-2; weak D call: TRBD1 (5 bases). CDR3 length equals 15 residues. V shed 1 base and J shed 5 bases, with 15 bases lying between them. The germline V gene has CDR1 SGHRS and CDR2 YFSETQ. CDR3 sequence: CASSLTAGTSYGYTF. The CDR3 DNA is TGCGCCAGCAGCTTGACGGCCGGGACTTCATATGGCTACACCTTC.

The chain employs TRBV7-2 and TRBJ1-3; 7 bases match TRBD1. Germline V gene data show CDR1 as SGHTA and CDR2 as FQGNSA. The CDR3 is 14 residues long. V gave up 2 bases and J gave up 4 bases; unmatched junction bases: 2. The CDR3 nucleotides are TGTGCCAGCAGCTTAAGGGACAGAGGAAACACCATATATTTT. It specifies CASSLRDRGNTIYF.

This clone was counted once. The genes are TRBV6-6 and TRBJ2-2; TRBD1 or TRBD2 may be the D gene (5 bases each). CDR1 is MNHNY and CDR2 is SVGAGI in the germline V gene (reference sequence). The CDR3 sequence is 13 residues long. The V gene lost 5 bases and the J gene lost 4 bases, with 8 bases spanning the gap. The CDR3 region has the DNA TGTGCCAGCAGTATCGGGACCACCGGGGAGCTGTTTTTT. It yields the protein CASSIGTTGELFF.

The chain couples TRBV18 to TRBJ1-5, with D tentatively TRBD1 (5 bases). This CDR3 region has 16 residues. Trimming stripped 2 bases from V and 3 bases from J, with 14 bases between. Germline CDR1 reads KGHSH; CDR2 reads LQKENI. CDR3 residues: CASSPWDRRINQPQHF. The CDR3 DNA reads TGTGCCAGCTCACCATGGGACCGTAGAATCAATCAGCCCCAGCATTTT.

The rearrangement joins TRBV27 to TRBJ2-5; 9 nucleotides align to TRBD1. In germline, CDR1 is MNHEY, CDR2 SMNVEV (reference sequence). The CDR3 sequence is 18 residues long. With 1 base clipped from V and 6 bases from J, the junction kept 15 bases outside the gene matches. CDR3 bases: TGTGCCAGCAGTTTATATGGGACAGGGACATCACGCGGGAAGACCCAGTACTTC. Its protein is CASSLYGTGTSRGKTQYF.

The chain is built from TRBV6-6 and TRBJ2-1, with TRBD2 identical over 7 bases. Per germline, CDR1 MNHNY and CDR2 SVGAGI (reference sequence). The CDR3 length is 13 residues. V was pared by 10 bases and J by 3 bases, with 6 bases of the junction left unmatched. The CDR3 spells CANLADGYNEQFF. Written as DNA, the CDR3 is TGTGCCAATCTAGCGGATGGCTACAATGAGCAGTTCTTC.

The chain uses TRBV11-1 and TRBJ1-2; TRBD1 might be the D (6 bases). V dropped 1 base and J dropped 8 bases, with 23 bases sitting between them. The germline V gene encodes CDR1 SGHAT and CDR2 FQDESV (reference sequence). This CDR3 is 17 amino acids long. The CDR3 DNA follows: TGTGCCAGCAGCTTAGGGTGGGACTGGACAGAACCGGCCGGCTACACCTTC. It translates to CASSLGWDWTEPAGYTF.

This clone was seen just once. This chain connects TRBV7-9 to TRBJ2-5; D is ambiguous. The length of the CDR3 is 11 residues. V was cut by 4 bases and J by 3 bases, with 3 bases left in between. The germline V gene encodes CDR1 SEHNR and CDR2 FQNEAQ (reference sequence). CDR3 sequence (DNA): TGTGCCAGCAGCTCGGAAGAGACCCAGTACTTC. Amino acids: CASSSEETQYF. Full variable domain (remainder filled in from reference TRBV7-9 and TRBJ2-5): DTGVSQNPRHKITKRGQNVTFRCDPISEHNRLYWYRQTLGQGPEFLTYFQNEAQLEKSRLLSDRFSAERPKGSFSTLEIQRTEQGDSAMYLCASSSEETQYFGPGTRLLVL.

This clone was found once. The chain is built from TRBV5-4 and TRBJ2-1; TRBD2 aligns across 9 bases. The CDR3 has 14 amino acids. Germline V gene data show CDR1 as SGHNT and CDR2 as YYREEE (reference sequence). V trimming: 0 bases; J trimming: 7 bases; junction bases outside the gene matches: 2. The CDR3 protein is CASSLVLAGNEQFF. For the CDR3, the DNA is TGTGCCAGCAGCTTGGTTCTAGCGGGAAATGAGCAGTTCTTC.

The CDR3 spells CASSSLVDEQFF. The CDR3 coding sequence is TGTGCCAGCAGCTCACTGGTCGATGAGCAGTTCTTC. This chain connects TRBV7-6 to TRBJ2-1; no clear D. Germline V gene lookup returns CDR1 SGHVS and CDR2 FNYEAQ. Trimming took off 4 bases at V and 8 bases at J, with 9 bases between the two ends. This CDR3 is built from 12 residues.

This chain links TRBV2 with TRBJ2-4; D perhaps matches TRBD1 (6 bases). The CDR3 consists of 13 residues. V was clipped by 5 bases and J by 8 bases, with 13 bases between them. Germline CDR1 is SNHLY and CDR2 is FYNNEI. The CDR3 region has the DNA TGTGCCAGCAGTTTAGAACAGGGACACATTCAGTACTTC. It yields the protein CASSLEQGHIQYF.

This chain uses TRBV30 with TRBJ1-1; a possible D gene is TRBD1 (5 bases). The CDR3 length is 14 residues. CDR1 is GTSNPN and CDR2 is SVGIG in the germline V gene (reference sequence). The V end was cut by 3 bases, the J end by 5 bases, with 16 bases between. CDR3: CAWRGDPRGTEAFF. For the CDR3, the DNA is TGTGCCTGGAGGGGGGACCCTAGGGGTACTGAAGCTTTCTTT.